The text below deals with one T cell receptor (beta chain). The sample holds many counts of this clonotype. No cognate antigen has been identified for it. No base quality information exists; no much larger clone differs at one position. cDNA synthesis used template-switch 5'RACE with a primer carrying a 10-nucleotide random unique molecular identifier tagging each TCR transcript. Every sequencing run yielded over 180 million TCR-beta sequences covering 15-18 subjects. The RNeasy kit was used for extraction of total RNA. The KAPA Real-time Library Amplification kit was used to amplify TCR-beta VDJ regions with primers for the TCR constant region and the 5'RACE anchor. Sample indexes and Illumina adaptors were added in a first PCR, after which library yield was increased in a second PCR. After Ampure bead purification, the roughly 650 bp TCR product was size-selected on a 2% E-gel SizeSelection system. Before pooling, library quality was assessed on a Bioanalyzer, concentration was determined with Qubit, and library quantification was performed with the Kapa Library Quantification kit. Libraries were sequenced paired-end 2 x 150 bp on an Illumina HiSeq 2500. To increase sequence diversity, roughly 24-32% phiX was spiked into each library pool. The paper's processing steps were these. The UMI-based MiGEC pipeline processed quality-filtered reads and removed over 75% of raw TCR sequences during error correction. IMGT germline references were used for aligning VDJ genes, and each clonotype was defined as a unique CDR3 amino acid sequence together with its V-J genes. Clonal expansion, Shannon diversity and CDR3 relatedness were evaluated with VDJtools (CalcPairwiseDistances, ClusterSamples), while phylogenetic trees were built in CLCbio workbench. Using coefficient-of-variation modelling across technical triplicates, the study counted a clone as expanded if it had at least 8 unique UMIs. Starting from the raw public reads, TCRdb applied fastp trimming at Q25, assembled clones with MiXCR and retained in-frame beta chains. Each CDR3 protein appears once, grouped with its most common genes and DNA. V and J calls and clone size were set by TCRdb, not the authors. For this sample the table gives 45,000 to 50,000 distinct CDR3 sequences, of which roughly 4% were detected only once. In total, the top ten clones hold 5.7% of the sample.

The data stem from a study of neurological immune-mediated disorders (dated by TCRdb to the late 2010s). General notes on the study: Among the approximately 35 multiple sclerosis patients, relapsing-remitting MS accounted for approximately 31 and secondary progressive MS accounted for 3. Longitudinal samples, technical triplicates and paired sorted CD4+ and CD8+ T-cell subsets, alongside PBMC samples, were included among the approximately 110 TCR-beta libraries. Using UMI-based sequencing, the study compared peripheral blood TCR-beta repertoires from patients with HTLV-I-associated myelopathy (HAM/TSP), patients with multiple sclerosis, and healthy controls. Of the roughly 70 subjects in the cohort, about 15 were HAM/TSP patients, about 34 were multiple sclerosis patients, and about 20 were healthy controls. The research as a whole found: TCR clonal expansion was highest in HAM/TSP patients and lowest in MS patients, with MS patients falling below even healthy controls. No association of the MS cluster with clinical or MRI features was observed, and the need for larger cohorts was stated by the authors. Across subjects, expanded clones never shared an identical CDR3 amino acid sequence, which suggests that the TCR-beta repertoires in every group were private. In a phylogenetic analysis, the repertoires of 18 out of 34 MS patients fell into a single cluster of related CDR3 sequences, pointing to a possible signature at the repertoire level.

The germline V gene (reference sequence) gives CDR1 as DFQATT and CDR2 as SNEGSKA. From cysteine to phenylalanine, the CDR3 is 11 amino acids long. Solely the CDR3 DNA is kept, with 33 bases framed from the first base. Between the V and J ends, shortened by 3 bases and 5 bases respectively, the junction contains 5 bases. Unsorted PBMC libraries were generated from 2 million PBMCs stored in RNAlater at -80 °C until RNA extraction. Multiple sclerosis patients were enrolled in a US clinical protocol under which disease progression was evaluated by magnetic resonance imaging. Peripheral blood was subjected to Ficoll-Hypaque density gradient centrifugation to isolate PBMCs, which were then cryopreserved in liquid nitrogen.

This TCR derives from a woman aged 60-75 years with multiple sclerosis. This chain joins TRBV20-1 to TRBJ2-1; a confident D gene designation cannot be given. The material sequenced was PBMCs. Here the CDR3 is given as CSASYNNEQFF. The nucleotide sequence is TGCAGTGCTAGCTACAACAATGAGCAGTTCTTC.